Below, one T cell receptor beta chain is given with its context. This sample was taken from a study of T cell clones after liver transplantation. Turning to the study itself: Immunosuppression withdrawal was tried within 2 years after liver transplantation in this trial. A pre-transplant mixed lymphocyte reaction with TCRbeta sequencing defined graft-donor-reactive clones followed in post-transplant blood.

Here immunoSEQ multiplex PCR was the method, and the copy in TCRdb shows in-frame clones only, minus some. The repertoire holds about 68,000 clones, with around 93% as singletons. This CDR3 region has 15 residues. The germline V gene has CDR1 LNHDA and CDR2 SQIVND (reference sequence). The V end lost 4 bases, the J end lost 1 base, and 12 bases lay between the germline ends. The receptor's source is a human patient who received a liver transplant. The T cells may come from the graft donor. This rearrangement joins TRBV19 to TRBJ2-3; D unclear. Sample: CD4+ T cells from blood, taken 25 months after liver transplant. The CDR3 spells CASSTPGTGTDTQYF. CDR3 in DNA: TGTGCCAGTAGTACTCCCGGCACGGGCACAGATACGCAGTATTTT.